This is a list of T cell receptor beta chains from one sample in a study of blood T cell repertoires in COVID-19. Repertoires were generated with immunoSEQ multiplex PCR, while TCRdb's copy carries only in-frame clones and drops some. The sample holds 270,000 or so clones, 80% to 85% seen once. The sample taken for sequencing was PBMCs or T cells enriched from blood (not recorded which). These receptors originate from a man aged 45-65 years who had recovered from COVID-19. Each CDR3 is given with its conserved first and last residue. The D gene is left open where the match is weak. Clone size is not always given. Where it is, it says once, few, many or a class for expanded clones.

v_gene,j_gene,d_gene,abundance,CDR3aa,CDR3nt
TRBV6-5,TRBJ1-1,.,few,CASSPQRLTEAFF,TGTGCCAGCAGTCCACAGCGGCTGACTGAAGCTTTCTTT
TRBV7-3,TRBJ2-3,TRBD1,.,CASSLLGQGVTDTQYF,TGTGCCAGCAGCTTACTGGGACAGGGGGTAACAGATACGCAGTATTTT
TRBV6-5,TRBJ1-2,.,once,CASSLELRDYGYTF,TGTGCCAGCAGCCTAGAGCTACGGGACTATGGCTACACCTTC
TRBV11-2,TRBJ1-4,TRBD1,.,CASSPSQGVYEKLFF,TGTGCCAGCAGCCCATCACAGGGGGTTTATGAAAAACTGTTTTTT
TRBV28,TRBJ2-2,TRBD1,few,CASSPDRGGGELFF,TGTGCCAGCAGCCCCGACAGGGGAGGCGGGGAGCTGTTTTTT
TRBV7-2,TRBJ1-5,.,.,CASSLDSWNQPQHF,TGTGCCAGCAGCTTAGACAGCTGGAATCAGCCCCAGCATTTT
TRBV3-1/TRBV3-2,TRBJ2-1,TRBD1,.,CASSLRGRGPYNEQFF,TGTGCCAGCAGCCTTCGCGGAAGGGGGCCTTACAATGAGCAGTTCTTC
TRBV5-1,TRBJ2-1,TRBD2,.,CASSLDRAGEQFF,TGCGCCAGCAGCTTGGATCGAGCGGGAGAGCAGTTCTTC
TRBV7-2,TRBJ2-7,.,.,CASSLVGGTYEQYF,TGTGCCAGCAGCTTAGTTGGGGGCACCTACGAGCAGTACTTC
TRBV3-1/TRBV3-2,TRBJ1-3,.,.,CASSSASSGNTIYF,TGTGCCAGCAGCAGCGCATCCTCTGGAAACACCATATATTTT
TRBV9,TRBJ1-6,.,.,CASSPDRTSSPLHF,TGTGCCAGCAGCCCCGACAGGACCAGTTCACCCCTCCACTTT
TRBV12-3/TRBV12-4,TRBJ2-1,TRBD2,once,CANGGSSSEQFF,TGTGCCAACGGGGGGTCGTCATCTGAGCAGTTCTTC
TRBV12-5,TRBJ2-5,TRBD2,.,CATSGRGGPSETQYF,TGTGCTACCTCTGGCCGGGGGGGGCCGTCAGAGACCCAGTACTTC
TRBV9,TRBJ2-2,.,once,CASKVGGSTGELFF,TGTGCCAGCAAAGTGGGGGGAAGCACCGGGGAGCTGTTTTTT
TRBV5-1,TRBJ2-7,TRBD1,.,CASSLEGQGDYEQYF,TGCGCCAGCAGCTTGGAGGGACAGGGAGACTACGAGCAGTACTTC
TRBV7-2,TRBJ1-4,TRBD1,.,CASSSRTGNEKLFF,TGTGCCAGCAGCTCGCGGACAGGGAATGAAAAACTGTTTTTT
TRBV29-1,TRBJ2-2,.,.,CSVEGEAGTGELFF,TGCAGCGTTGAAGGGGAGGCGGGCACCGGGGAGCTGTTTTTT
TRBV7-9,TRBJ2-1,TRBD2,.,CASSSIGTSGAYNEQFF,TGTGCCAGCAGCTCAATTGGAACTAGCGGGGCCTACAATGAGCAGTTCTTC
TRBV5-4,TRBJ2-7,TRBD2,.,CASSPSGRVPYEQYF,TGTGCCAGCAGCCCTAGCGGGAGGGTTCCCTACGAGCAGTACTTC
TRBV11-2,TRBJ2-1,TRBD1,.,CASSPRTGSYNEQFF,TGTGCCAGCAGCCCACGGACAGGCTCGTACAATGAGCAGTTCTTC
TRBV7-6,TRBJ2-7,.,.,CASSLGVQPWGPYEQYF,TGTGCCAGCAGCTTAGGGGTTCAGCCCTGGGGCCCCTACGAGCAGTACTTC
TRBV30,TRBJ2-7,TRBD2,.,CAWEGLRTSGAYEQYF,TGTGCCTGGGAGGGCTTGCGGACTAGCGGAGCCTACGAGCAGTACTTC
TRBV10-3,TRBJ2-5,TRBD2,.,CAIKGPGGPETQYF,TGTGCCATCAAAGGTCCGGGAGGGCCGGAGACCCAGTACTTC
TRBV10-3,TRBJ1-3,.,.,CAIGGLESSGNTIYF,TGTGCCATCGGAGGCCTGGAGAGCTCTGGAAACACCATATATTTT
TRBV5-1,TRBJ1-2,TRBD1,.,CASSFWPDRDGYTF,TGCGCCAGCAGCTTTTGGCCTGACAGGGATGGCTACACCTTC
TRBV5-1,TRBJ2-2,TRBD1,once,CASSSGQGGKGLTGELFF,TGCGCCAGCAGCTCCGGACAGGGTGGGAAAGGACTTACCGGGGAGCTGTTTTTT
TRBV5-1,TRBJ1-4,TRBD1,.,CASSRQGVSEKLFF,TGCGCCAGCAGCCGACAGGGGGTTAGTGAAAAACTGTTTTTT
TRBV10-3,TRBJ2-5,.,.,CAISEKWANQETQYF,TGTGCCATCAGTGAGAAGTGGGCAAACCAAGAGACCCAGTACTTC
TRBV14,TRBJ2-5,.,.,CASSLRTVGTQYF,TGTGCCAGCAGCCTACGGACTGTGGGGACCCAGTACTTC
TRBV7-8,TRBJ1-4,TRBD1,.,CASSLAGTGTNEKLFF,TGTGCCAGCAGCTTGGCCGGGACAGGGACTAATGAAAAACTGTTTTTT
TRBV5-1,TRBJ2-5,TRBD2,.,CASSTGLAEETQYF,TGCGCCAGCAGCACGGGACTAGCGGAAGAGACCCAGTACTTC